The 8 T cell receptor beta chains below come from one sample, sequenced in a study of shared clonotypes between healthy human individuals. Generated by immunoSEQ multiplex PCR, the TCRdb table keeps only in-frame clones and is missing some. The sample includes some 2 million clones, about 95% of them seen just once. Naive CD8 cells lacked CD45RO, underwent positive selection for CCR7 and left out terminally differentiated effector memory CD45RA+ cells. The sample consisted of naive CD8+ T cells sorted from blood. These TCRs come from a young man in good health.

This chain links TRBV27 with TRBJ2-2; possible D gene TRBD1, 6 bases. Germline assignment: CDR1 MNHEY and CDR2 SMNVEV (reference sequence). The CDR3 length is 15 residues. Trimming pared 6 bases from V and 2 bases from J, leaving 13 bases between. The CDR3 DNA follows: TGTGCCAGCAGACGAGGACAGATTAACACCGGGGAGCTGTTTTTT. This encodes CASRRGQINTGELFF.

This clone came up many times. The sample contains more than one DNA sequence encoding this CDR3. J is TRBJ1-3 and V is TRBV30, with D hard to call. Per the germline V gene, CDR1 is GTSNPN and CDR2 is SVGIG (reference sequence). CDR3 length equals 14 residues. V lost 0 bases and J 4 bases, leaving 10 bases between the germline ends. The CDR3 DNA follows: TGTGCCTGGAGTGTAGGAGGGTTCGGAAACACCATATATTTT. Encoded protein: CAWSVGGFGNTIYF.

J is TRBJ2-7 and V is TRBV7-8, with TRBD1 identical over 7 bases. CDR1 is SGHVS, CDR2 FQNEAQ, per germline. The V segment lost 4 bases and the J segment 4 bases; nucleotides outside the gene matches: 7. The CDR3 spans 14 residues. In DNA form, the CDR3 reads TGTGCCAGCAGCTCCTTCGGACAGGATTACGAGCAGTACTTC. Its protein is CASSSFGQDYEQYF.

The genes are TRBV29-1 and TRBJ1-1, with D perhaps matching TRBD1 (6 bases). The ends were cut back, 7 bases at V and 5 bases at J, with 14 bases in the middle. Germline V gene sequence: CDR1 SQVTM, CDR2 ANQGSEA. The CDR3 runs to 12 residues. The CDR3 reads CSANREETEAFF. CDR3 coding DNA: TGCAGCGCAAACAGGGAGGAGACTGAAGCTTTCTTT. Full variable domain (missing parts from reference TRBV29-1 and TRBJ1-1): SAVISQKPSRDICQRGTSLTIQCQVDSQVTMMFWYRQQPGQSLTLIATANQGSEATYESGFVIDKFPISRPNLTFSTLTVSNMSPEDSSIYLCSANREETEAFFGQGTRLTVV.

This chain connects TRBV2 to TRBJ2-3, with TRBD1 matching 7 bases. With 2 bases clipped from V and 6 bases from J, the junction kept 8 bases outside the gene matches. Germline CDR1 and CDR2: SNHLY and FYNNEI. The CDR3 runs 15 residues. The CDR3 spells CASSETQGVKDTQYF. CDR3 nucleotides: TGTGCCAGCAGTGAAACGCAGGGGGTGAAGGATACGCAGTATTTT.

This chain joins TRBV7-9 and TRBJ2-1; D unresolved. CDR1 is SEHNR and CDR2 is FQNEAQ in the germline V gene (reference sequence). The CDR3 consists of 16 residues. The germline V and J ends were trimmed by 1 base and 0 bases, with 10 bases remaining between them. The CDR3 protein is CASSLGADLSYNEQFF. The CDR3, as DNA: TGTGCCAGCAGCTTAGGGGCAGATCTCTCCTACAATGAGCAGTTCTTC.

The chain couples TRBV13 to TRBJ1-6, with D tentatively TRBD1 (6 bases). Trimming removed 7 bases from V and 6 bases from J, with 19 bases in between. Germline-derived CDR1 and CDR2 are PRHDT and FYEKMQ (reference sequence). The CDR3 is made up of 16 amino acids. DNA of the CDR3: TGTGCCAGCACTTTTCGGGGGGGCGCGATTAATTCACCCCTCCACTTT. Translating gives CASTFRGGAINSPLHF.

This chain links TRBV10-3 with TRBJ1-5; 8 nucleotides match TRBD1. The CDR3 loop spans 15 amino acids. The V and J ends lost 3 bases and 9 bases, in that order; junction bases with no gene match: 10. Germline V gene sequence: CDR1 ENHRY, CDR2 SYGVKD. CDR3 protein: CAISEQGTGSRPQHF. CDR3 nucleotide sequence: TGTGCCATCAGTGAACAAGGGACAGGCAGTCGGCCCCAGCATTTT.